The present T cell receptor beta chain was sequenced within a study of shared clonotypes between healthy human individuals. The CDR3 has 15 amino acids. Germline V gives CDR1 ENHRY, CDR2 SYGVKD. J was trimmed by 4 bases and V by 2 bases; bases with no gene match: 5. The table came from immunoSEQ multiplex PCR; TCRdb's copy has only in-frame clones and leaves some out. The data show hundreds of thousands of clones, with 74% seen just once and about 9.4% held by the top ten. Sequenced sample: memory CD4+ T cells sorted from blood. Noted subset: CD45RA-negative fraction. The chain combines TRBV10-3 with TRBJ2-3; the match to TRBD2 covers 8 bases. The receptor comes from a man aged 25-45 years in good health. The CDR3 DNA sequence: TGTGCCATCAGTGAGACGGGAGGGTTTGCAGATACGCAGTATTTT. Translation: CAISETGGFADTQYF.